The 32 T cell receptor beta chains in this list originate from one sample, sequenced in a study of cytomegalovirus exposure and HLA in healthy donors. The data were produced by immunoSEQ multiplex PCR, yet TCRdb's version contains in-frame clones alone and is incomplete. The repertoire includes hundreds of thousands of clones, roughly 83% of them detected once, and roughly 5.5% sits in the top ten. Sequencing was performed on PBMCs. Receptors were obtained from a woman aged 18-29 years in good health and CMV-seronegative.

The chain is built from TRBV5-1 and TRBJ1-1; no definite D call. Trimming removed 3 bases at V and 0 bases at J, with 9 bases between. This CDR3 is 14 amino acids long. Germline CDR1 reads SGHRS; CDR2 reads YFSETQ. For the CDR3, the DNA is TGCGCCAGCAGCTCTCGGGAAATGAACACTGAAGCTTTCTTT. Its protein is CASSSREMNTEAFF.

The chain couples TRBV7-8 to TRBJ2-3, with 9 bases identical to TRBD2. Unmatched junction bases numbered 3, after V lost 5 bases and J lost 6 bases. The CDR3 sequence is 13 residues long. CDR1 is SGHVS, CDR2 FQNEAQ, per germline. The CDR3 DNA follows: TGTGCCAGCAGCCCAACTAGCGGGGATACGCAGTATTTT. The encoded protein is CASSPTSGDTQYF. Complete variable domain (other parts from reference TRBV7-8 and TRBJ2-3): GAGVSQSPRYKVAKRGQDVALRCDPISGHVSLFWYQQALGQGPEFLTYFQNEAQLDKSGLPSDRFFAERPEGSVSTLKIQRTQQEDSAVYLCASSPTSGDTQYFGPGTRLTVL.

The chain recombines TRBV29-1 with TRBJ2-1; 8 bases match TRBD2. The germline V gene encodes CDR1 SQVTM and CDR2 ANQGSEA. The CDR3 loop spans 12 amino acids. CDR3 bases: TGCAAGCCCGGGAGGGTGTCCAATGAGCAGTTCTTC. Residues: CKPGRVSNEQFF.

Written as DNA, the CDR3 is TGTGCCAGCAGCTTAGGACAGGGGGCCTCAGATACGCAGTATTTT. It yields the protein CASSLGQGASDTQYF. V gene TRBV11-1 combines with J gene TRBJ2-3, with 10 bases fitting TRBD1. Unmatched junction bases numbered 2, after V lost 1 base and J lost 4 bases. The CDR3 totals 15 residues. Germline V gives CDR1 SGHAT, CDR2 FQDESV (reference sequence).

This clone has just a few counts. The V gene is TRBV6-5, the J gene TRBJ2-5; TRBD2 is a possible D gene (6 bases). CDR3 length equals 15 residues. Germline V lookup: CDR1 MNHEY, CDR2 SVGAGI. V dropped 8 bases and J dropped 4 bases, with 20 bases sitting between them. The CDR3 nucleotides read TGTGCCAGCGCGACGGCTACGGGAGTCTTAGAGACCCAGTACTTC. Encoded protein: CASATATGVLETQYF.

A remark on this clone: One junction end does not reproduce the germline sequence, and a read error may be involved. J is TRBJ2-1 and V is TRBV7-9, with 12 bases matching TRBD2. Germline V gives CDR1 SEHNR, CDR2 FQNEAQ (reference sequence). The CDR3 consists of 14 residues. This CDR3 is CASSLAGGNNEQFF. The DNA of the CDR3 is TGTGCCAGCAGCCTAGCGGGAGGGAACAATGAGCAGTTCTTC. The full variable domain, in which reference TRBV7-9 and TRBJ2-1 provide the parts outside the CDR3, is DTGVSQNPRHKITKRGQNVTFRCDPISEHNRLYWYRQTLGQGPEFLTYFQNEAQLEKSRLLSDRFSAERPKGSFSTLEIQRTEQGDSAMYLCASSLAGGNNEQFFGPGTRLTVL.

V usage is TRBV27 and J usage is TRBJ1-5; weak D call: TRBD1 (5 bases). V shed 5 bases and J shed 3 bases, with 11 bases lying between them. In germline, CDR1 is MNHEY, CDR2 SMNVEV (reference sequence). This CDR3 has 14 residues. The CDR3 sequence is CASSGQGPNQPQHF. The CDR3 nucleotides read TGTGCCAGCAGTGGACAAGGCCCCAATCAGCCCCAGCATTTT.

CDR3: CASSQPWSGQVNQPQHF. The CDR3 bases are TGCGCCAGCAGCCAACCATGGTCGGGGCAGGTCAATCAGCCCCAGCATTTT. The chain is built from TRBV4-1 and TRBJ1-5, with D perhaps matching TRBD1 (5 bases). Germline values: CDR1 MGHRA, CDR2 YSYEKL. The CDR3 has 17 amino acids. V was cut by 2 bases and J by 3 bases, with 17 bases left in between.

V is TRBV15 and J is TRBJ1-3, with 8 bases fitting TRBD1. Per the germline V gene, CDR1 is LNHNV and CDR2 is YYDKDF (reference sequence). The CDR3 is 16 residues long. Trimming at V came to 4 bases and at J to 0 bases, leaving 5 bases not matched to a gene. For the CDR3, the DNA is TGTGCCACCAGCAAGGACAGGGCTAGCTCTGGAAACACCATATATTTT. It yields the protein CATSKDRASSGNTIYF. Drawing the rest from reference TRBV15 and TRBJ1-3, the complete variable domain is DAMVIQNPRYQVTQFGKPVTLSCSQTLNHNVMYWYQQKSSQAPKLLFHYYDKDFNNEADTPDNFQSRRPNTSFCFLDIRSPGLGDTAMYLCATSKDRASSGNTIYFGEGSWLTVV.

This rearrangement joins TRBV7-8 to TRBJ2-3; possible D gene TRBD1, 6 bases. In germline, CDR1 is SGHVS, CDR2 FQNEAQ. This CDR3 is built from 15 residues. Trimming shortened V by 3 bases and J by 0 bases, and 10 bases separated the two germline ends. In DNA, the CDR3 is TGTGCCAGCAGCTTCTTCCAGGGGAGCACAGATACGCAGTATTTT. Protein: CASSFFQGSTDTQYF.

This clone was recorded only once. V and J are TRBV5-1 and TRBJ1-2, with D unresolved. The CDR3 covers 15 residues. Trimming shortened V by 5 bases and J by 5 bases, and 19 bases separated the two germline ends. Germline V lookup: CDR1 SGHRS, CDR2 YFSETQ. The CDR3 spells CASRAETGSVYGYTF. The CDR3 DNA sequence: TGCGCCAGCAGGGCTGAGACGGGGAGTGTTTATGGCTACACCTTC.

The V call is TRBV6-1, the J call TRBJ2-1, with D perhaps given as TRBD1 or TRBD2 (5 bases each). V shed 7 bases and J shed 7 bases, with 17 bases lying between them. The CDR3 length is 14 residues. Germline loops: CDR1 MNHNS, CDR2 SASEGT. The CDR3 loop is CASIAGRNPNEQFF. The CDR3, as DNA: TGTGCCAGCATAGCAGGGAGAAACCCGAATGAGCAGTTCTTC.

The rearrangement uses TRBV5-4 and TRBJ1-2; D is ambiguous. From germline, CDR1 is SGHNT and CDR2 YYREEE (reference sequence). Trimming pared 4 bases from V and 2 bases from J, leaving 6 bases between. This CDR3 contains 12 residues. The DNA of the CDR3 is TGTGCCAGCAGCCGAGAGAACTATGGCTACACCTTC. Translated, it gives CASSRENYGYTF.

The rearrangement uses TRBV5-5 and TRBJ2-1, with a weak D call TRBD2 (6 bases). The CDR3 covers 14 residues. CDR1 SGHKS and CDR2 YYEKEE come from the germline V gene (reference sequence). Between the trimmed V and J ends, which lost 4 bases and 7 bases, there was a span of 15 bases. In DNA, the CDR3 is TGTGCCAGCAGCATTGGAGGGGTGGCGAATGAGCAGTTCTTC. It codes for CASSIGGVANEQFF.

The genes are TRBV5-1 and TRBJ2-3, with D perhaps TRBD2 (6 bases). Trimming took 4 bases from V and 2 from J, leaving 14 bases between them. The germline V gene has CDR1 SGHRS and CDR2 YFSETQ. There are 15 residues in the CDR3. CDR3 sequence: CASSPRRGFTDTQYF. Here the CDR3 DNA reads TGCGCCAGCAGCCCTCGGAGGGGCTTCACAGATACGCAGTATTTT.

V is TRBV5-1 and J is TRBJ2-5; D unresolved. This CDR3 has 12 residues. Germline V gene sequence: CDR1 SGHRS, CDR2 YFSETQ. V was pared by 4 bases and J by 1 base, with 5 bases between. The CDR3 nucleotides are TGCGCCAGCAGCCTCTTCCAAGAGACCCAGTACTTC. Its translation: CASSLFQETQYF.

Notes on this clone: Other DNA sequences of this sample code for an identical CDR3. V is TRBV5-1 and J is TRBJ2-5, with 8 bases lining up with TRBD2. V lost 1 base, J lost 2 bases, and 1 base stayed unmatched. Germline assignment: CDR1 SGHRS and CDR2 YFSETQ. This CDR3 contains 14 residues. The CDR3 spells CASSLTSGQETQYF. The CDR3 nucleotides are TGCGCCAGCAGCTTGACTAGCGGTCAAGAGACCCAGTACTTC.

The gene calls are TRBV25-1 and TRBJ2-6; no clear D. The CDR3 has 13 residues. Trimming took off 3 bases at V and 12 bases at J, with 12 bases between the two ends. The germline gives CDR1 MGHDK, CDR2 SYGVNS. The CDR3: CASSEVYLPVLTF. CDR3 nucleotides: TGTGCCAGCAGTGAGGTCTATCTCCCCGTCCTGACTTTC. Full variable domain (remainder filled in from reference TRBV25-1 and TRBJ2-6): EADIYQTPRYLVIGTGKKITLECSQTMGHDKMYWYQQDPGMELHLIHYSYGVNSTEKGDLSSESTVSRIRTEHFPLTLESARPSHTSQYLCASSEVYLPVLTFGAGSRLTVL.

The J gene is TRBJ2-7, the V gene TRBV18; D perhaps matches TRBD2 (5 bases). Germline V CDR1 and CDR2: KGHSH, LQKENI. This CDR3 region has 13 residues. V lost 4 bases to trimming and J lost 0 bases, with 7 bases between them. The CDR3 region is CASSRESSYEQYF. As DNA, the CDR3 is TGTGCCAGCTCACGGGAGAGCTCCTACGAGCAGTACTTC. The entire variable domain, with the rest obtained from reference TRBV18 and TRBJ2-7, is as follows: NAGVMQNPRHLVRRRGQEARLRCSPMKGHSHVYWYRQLPEEGLKFMVYLQKENIIDESGMPKERFSAEFPKEGPSILRIQQVVRGDSAAYFCASSRESSYEQYFGPGTRLTVT.

The chain uses TRBV2 and TRBJ2-7; D unclear. Trimming shortened V by 2 bases and J by 3 bases, and 2 bases separated the two germline ends. CDR3 length: 11 residues. In germline, CDR1 is SNHLY, CDR2 FYNNEI. The CDR3 region has the DNA TGTGCCAGCAGTGAAAACTACGAGCAGTACTTC. This encodes CASSENYEQYF.

This rearrangement joins TRBV28 to TRBJ1-2, with no clear D. Germline V gene data show CDR1 as MDHEN and CDR2 as SYDVKM. V lost 2 bases and J 4 bases, leaving 11 bases between the germline ends. The CDR3 has 14 amino acids. DNA of the CDR3: TGTGCCAGCAGTTTAGGAGAGACACTCTATGGCTACACCTTC. It specifies CASSLGETLYGYTF.

V usage is TRBV7-2 and J usage is TRBJ2-7; 11 nucleotides agree with TRBD2. Germline trimming cut 8 bases from V and 6 bases from J; bases unmatched to any gene: 24. From germline, CDR1 is SGHTA and CDR2 FQGNSA. The CDR3 is 19 amino acids. This CDR3 is CASSLGWLAGGPGVSEQYF. The CDR3 coding sequence is TGTGCCAGCTCTCTAGGGTGGTTAGCGGGAGGGCCGGGAGTGAGCGAGCAGTACTTC.

The rearrangement joins TRBV30 to TRBJ1-5; TRBD1 might be the D (6 bases). The germline V and J ends were trimmed by 6 bases and 5 bases, with 11 bases remaining between them. This CDR3 is 12 amino acids long. The germline V gene encodes CDR1 GTSNPN and CDR2 SVGIG (reference sequence). The CDR3 DNA reads as TGTGCCTGTGGCAGGGGAGATCAGCCCCAGCATTTT. As protein: CACGRGDQPQHF.

The rearrangement links TRBV28 to TRBJ2-5, with 9 positions matching TRBD2. V lost 2 bases, J lost 3 bases, and 10 bases stayed unmatched. CDR1 MDHEN and CDR2 SYDVKM come from the germline V gene. The CDR3 extends over 17 amino acids. CDR3 in DNA: TGTGCCAGCAGTTTACCAGGTTGGGCTAGCGGGGAAGAGACCCAGTACTTC. Amino acids: CASSLPGWASGEETQYF.

The J gene is TRBJ2-1, the V gene TRBV6-5; D is ambiguous. The V and J ends lost 0 bases and 6 bases respectively, with 3 bases between them. The germline CDR1 and CDR2 sequences are MNHEY and SVGAGI. The CDR3 loop spans 12 amino acids. CDR3 residues: CASSYSPNEQFF. The CDR3 DNA is TGTGCCAGCAGTTACTCGCCCAATGAGCAGTTCTTC.

The V call is TRBV9, the J call TRBJ2-7, with a weak D call TRBD2 (6 bases). V lost 3 bases to trimming and J lost 1 base, with 11 bases between them. Looked up from germline, CDR1 is SGDLS and CDR2 is YYNGEE. The CDR3 spans 14 residues. CDR3 protein: CASSAAGRSYEQYF. CDR3 DNA: TGTGCCAGCAGCGCGGCCGGGAGATCCTACGAGCAGTACTTC. The complete variable domain, with remaining parts taken from reference TRBV9 and TRBJ2-7, reads DSGVTQTPKHLITATGQRVTLRCSPRSGDLSVYWYQQSLDQGLQFLIQYYNGEERAKGNILERFSAQQFPDLHSELNLSSLELGDSALYFCASSAAGRSYEQYFGPGTRLTVT.

This clone showed up just once. The chain uses TRBV15 and TRBJ2-7, with D possibly TRBD2 on 6 matching bases. This CDR3 comprises 12 residues. The V end lost 3 bases, the J end lost 4 bases, and 7 bases lay between the germline ends. CDR1 is LNHNV, CDR2 YYDKDF, per germline (reference sequence). The CDR3 sequence is CATSSSGYEQYF. The CDR3 DNA follows: TGTGCCACCAGCAGCAGCGGGTACGAGCAGTACTTC.

The chain recombines TRBV6-5 with TRBJ2-1; 7 bases agree with TRBD1. The CDR3 is made up of 13 amino acids. The V gene's germline CDR1 is MNHEY and CDR2 SVGAGI. The V segment lost 6 bases and the J segment 10 bases; nucleotides outside the gene matches: 9. The CDR3 bases are TGTGCCAGCAGGTCTACAGGGGATTGGGAGCAGTTCTTC. Translated: CASRSTGDWEQFF.

The CDR3 bases are TGTGCCAGCAGCCAAGACACACGGGGTGTCCAGTTCTTC. The encoded protein is CASSQDTRGVQFF. The chain combines TRBV4-2 with TRBJ2-1; D is possibly TRBD2 (5 bases). The length of the CDR3 is 13 residues. Germline V gene data show CDR1 as LGHNA and CDR2 as YNFKEQ. Trimming stripped 0 bases from V and 13 bases from J, with 13 bases between.

The chain has TRBV9 and TRBJ1-1; D not certain. The CDR3 has 14 residues. V was cut by 4 bases and J by 1 base, with 11 bases left in between. The germline CDR1 and CDR2 sequences are SGDLS and YYNGEE. The CDR3 sequence is CASSSRAANTEAFF. DNA of the CDR3: TGTGCCAGCAGCTCCCGGGCGGCGAACACTGAAGCTTTCTTT.

The J gene is TRBJ2-2, the V gene TRBV6-1, with D tentatively TRBD2 (6 bases). The CDR3 is 12 amino acids. In germline, CDR1 is MNHNS, CDR2 SASEGT. Between the trimmed V and J ends, which lost 9 bases and 3 bases, there was a span of 8 bases. The CDR3: CARASDTGELFF. The CDR3 coding sequence is TGTGCCAGGGCTAGCGACACCGGGGAGCTGTTTTTT.

V usage is TRBV6-5 and J usage is TRBJ2-2; 10 nucleotides agree with TRBD2. The CDR3 has 16 amino acids. V was clipped by 4 bases and J by 3 bases; unmatched bases: 5. Germline CDR1 reads MNHEY; CDR2 reads SVGAGI. The CDR3 DNA reads TGTGCCAGCAGTTTTCTAGCGGGGGACTACACCGGGGAGCTGTTTTTT. Its protein is CASSFLAGDYTGELFF.